This T cell receptor (beta chain) was documented in a study of shared clonotypes between healthy human individuals. Germline V gene sequence: CDR1 LNHNV, CDR2 YYDKDF (reference sequence). Trimming at V came to 5 bases and at J to 8 bases, leaving 14 bases not matched to a gene. The CDR3 consists of 15 residues. Study observations and caveats: Four donors shared about 5% of their naive CD4 clonotypes.

Terminally differentiated effector memory CD45RA+ cells were excluded by CCR7 positive selection of CD45RO-negative cells. All donors were healthy HIV-negative adults lacking recent acute infections or vaccinations. Points on this clone: Its matching antigen is unknown.

Assay: immunoSEQ multiplex PCR; the TCRdb copy retains only in-frame clones and omits some. The profile shows around 2,000,000 clones, roughly 91% of them singletons. This receptor was obtained from a man aged 18-30 years in good health. Some clones in this sample may be carry-over from other donors' samples. The chain joins TRBV15 to TRBJ1-1; 7 nucleotides match TRBD1. The sequenced sample was naive CD8+ T cells from PBMCs. This CDR3 is CATSGGRDSLIEAFF. The CDR3 nucleotides read TGTGCCACCAGCGGAGGACGGGACAGCCTCATCGAAGCTTTCTTT.